This T cell receptor beta chain appears in the sequencing data of a study of T cell responses to AZD1222 COVID-19 vaccine. Comment on this clone: What it binds is not known.

The data were produced by immunoSEQ multiplex PCR, yet TCRdb's version contains in-frame clones alone and is incomplete. This sample yields fewer than 150,000 clones, of which about 91% are seen a single time; approximately 4.8% belongs to the top ten. Germline CDR1 reads SGHDN; CDR2 reads FVKESK. The CDR3 is 11 amino acids. Trimming took 1 base from V and 8 from J, leaving 3 bases between them. Findings and limits, study-wide: Baseline testing showed seropositivity in only six or seven AZD1222 recipients.

This specimen was peripheral blood, taken on day 0 of AZD1222 vaccination. This chain connects TRBV14 to TRBJ2-1, with D unresolved. The receptor comes from an adult in good health. Written as DNA, the CDR3 is TGTGCCAGCAGCCAAGTCTATGAGCAGTTCTTC. It specifies CASSQVYEQFF.